These 19 T cell receptor beta chains were all obtained from the same sample, sequenced in a study of T cell repertoires in cytomegalovirus infection. TCRdb reprocessed the reads with MiXCR, giving one entry per CDR3 protein. The table includes roughly 230,000 distinct CDR3 sequences, roughly 12% detected once. Sequencing was carried out using PBMCs. The receptors here all came from a human donor in good health (CMV status not recorded). Some clones in this sample may be carry-over from other donors' samples.

Worth noting for this clonotype: A much larger clone lies one base from this, so it may be a read error. This chain links TRBV9 with TRBJ2-7; no reliable D call. V was shortened by 0 bases and J by 0 bases, with 7 bases between the two germline ends. Per the germline V gene, CDR1 is SGDLS and CDR2 is YYNGEE. This CDR3 region has 14 residues. CDR3 in DNA: TGTGCCAGCAGCGTAGATCTGAGCTCCTACGAGCAGTACTTC. It is translated as CASSVDLSSYEQYF. Full variable domain (remainder filled in from reference TRBV9 and TRBJ2-7): DSGVTQTPKHLITATGQRVTLRCSPRSGDLSVYWYQQSLDQGLQFLIQYYNGEERAKGNILERFSAQQFPDLHSELNLSSLELGDSALYFCASSVDLSSYEQYFGPGTRLTVT.

Ten or more counts support this clonotype. The chain links TRBV6-6 to TRBJ1-1, with 7 bases identical to TRBD1. Germline V gives CDR1 MNHNY, CDR2 SVGAGI (reference sequence). The V gene end was trimmed by 2 bases and the J gene end by 5 bases; junction bases not matched to a gene: 8. This CDR3 contains 15 residues. CDR3: CASSYITGEGTEAFF. DNA for the CDR3: TGTGCCAGCAGTTACATCACAGGGGAGGGAACTGAAGCTTTCTTT.

As regards this clonotype: A read error is possible here, since a much larger clone lies one base away. This rearrangement joins TRBV11-2 to TRBJ2-2; TRBD2 might be the D (5 bases). This CDR3 comprises 13 residues. Germline CDR1 and CDR2: SGHAT and FQNNGV. The chain's CDR3 is CASSLQTIPELCF. DNA for the CDR3: TGTGCCAGCAGCTTACAGACTATCCCGGAGCTGTGTTTT.

The gene calls are TRBV2 and TRBJ2-6; TRBD1 matches 7 bases. Looked up from germline, CDR1 is SNHLY and CDR2 is FYNNEI. The J segment lost 0 bases and the V segment lost 8 bases, leaving 7 bases of the junction unmatched. The CDR3 extends over 16 amino acids. CDR3: CASRDSDISGANVLTF. The CDR3 DNA is TGTGCCAGCCGGGACAGCGATATCTCTGGGGCCAACGTCCTGACTTTC.

This clonotype came up many times. The chain couples TRBV7-6 to TRBJ1-6; TRBD1 agrees at 10 bases. The trim removed 5 bases at V and 9 bases at J, leaving 4 bases unmatched. Germline CDR1 SGHVS, CDR2 FNYEAQ. This CDR3 has 14 amino acids. CDR3 coding DNA: TGTGCCAGCAGCGCCGGGACAGGGGCTTCACCCCTCCACTTT. Protein: CASSAGTGASPLHF.

This sequence joins TRBV6-6 and TRBJ2-2; D might be TRBD2 (6 bases). The CDR3 is made up of 14 amino acids. The germline V and J ends were trimmed by 10 bases and 0 bases, with 12 bases remaining between them. Germline V CDR1 and CDR2: MNHNY, SVGAGI (reference sequence). The CDR3 loop reads CANRRGANTGELFF. Here the CDR3 DNA reads TGTGCCAACAGGCGGGGTGCGAACACCGGGGAGCTGTTTTTT.

This clonotype occurred a few times. For the CDR3, the DNA is TGTGCCATCAGTAGTGAACAGGGCCGCAATCAGCCCCAGCATTTT. Residues: CAISSEQGRNQPQHF. This chain joins TRBV10-3 and TRBJ1-5; possibly TRBD1 for D (6 bases). V lost 5 bases and J 2 bases, leaving 13 bases between the germline ends. Germline V gene data show CDR1 as ENHRY and CDR2 as SYGVKD. The CDR3 has 15 residues.

This clonotype was found many times. The chain is built from TRBV7-3 and TRBJ1-1; D might be TRBD1 (5 bases). Per germline, CDR1 SGHTA and CDR2 FQGTGA. This CDR3 has 13 residues. Trimming took off 5 bases at V and 4 bases at J, with 11 bases between the two ends. CDR3 nucleotide sequence: TGTGCCAGCAGCCCTCCGGGGGGCACTGAAGCTTTCTTT. It is translated as CASSPPGGTEAFF.

At least ten counts were recorded for this clonotype. The chain has TRBV7-2 and TRBJ2-5; perhaps TRBD2 as D (5 bases). The CDR3 consists of 14 residues. Germline CDR1 reads SGHTA; CDR2 reads FQGNSA. Between the trimmed V and J ends, which lost 5 bases and 1 base, there was a span of 11 bases. This CDR3 is CASSLGLTQETQYF. The CDR3 nucleotides read TGTGCCAGCAGCCTTGGACTGACCCAAGAGACCCAGTACTTC.

The rearrangement links TRBV6-6 to TRBJ1-5; no clear D gene. The CDR3 contains 14 residues. Germline loops: CDR1 MNHNY, CDR2 SVGAGI (reference sequence). Trimming removed 7 bases at V and 0 bases at J, with 10 bases between. The CDR3 is CASKVGYSNQPQHF. CDR3 bases: TGTGCCAGCAAAGTGGGGTATAGCAATCAGCCCCAGCATTTT.

This clonotype was recorded many times. V gene TRBV7-2 combines with J gene TRBJ1-1; D is ambiguous. V was cut by 2 bases and J by 4 bases, with 14 bases left in between. In germline, CDR1 is SGHTA, CDR2 FQGNSA. The CDR3 sequence is 15 residues long. The CDR3 nucleotides are TGTGCCAGCAGCTTAACCATTAAGGGTGGCACTGAAGCTTTCTTT. The encoded protein is CASSLTIKGGTEAFF.

This clonotype was counted many times. J is TRBJ2-7 and V is TRBV5-1; D is possibly TRBD1 (6 bases). The V end lost 2 bases, the J end lost 0 bases, and 9 bases lay between the germline ends. From germline, CDR1 is SGHRS and CDR2 YFSETQ. CDR3 length equals 14 residues. The CDR3 region has the DNA TGCGCCAGCAGCTTTACAGGGAGCTCCTACGAGCAGTACTTC. It translates to CASSFTGSSYEQYF.

Regarding this clonotype: A much larger clone sits a single nucleotide away, making a read error possible. The CDR3 DNA reads as TGTGCCAGCAGACCATCAGTAAAAAATGAGCAGTTCTTC. Protein: CASRPSVKNEQFF. V and J are TRBV6-2 or TRBV6-3 and TRBJ2-1; D call uncertain. The CDR3 loop spans 13 amino acids. Per the germline V gene, CDR1 is MNHEY and CDR2 is SVGEGT. The V and J ends lost 6 bases and 7 bases respectively, with 13 bases between them.

This clonotype came up many times. The genes are TRBV23-1 and TRBJ2-2; 8 nucleotides line up with TRBD2. TRBV23-1 is flagged as an ORF with uncertain function. V dropped 7 bases and J dropped 3; count of bases not matched to a gene: 10. The CDR3 loop spans 16 amino acids. The CDR3 nucleotides read TGCGCCAGCAATCGTGGGACTAGACCCGACACCGGGGAGCTGTTTTTT. This translates into CASNRGTRPDTGELFF.

This clonotype has only a few counts. V usage is TRBV20-1 and J usage is TRBJ1-3; D perhaps matches TRBD1 (5 bases). Trimming took 3 bases from V and 2 from J, leaving 14 bases between them. This CDR3 spans 15 amino acids. CDR1 and CDR2 (germline): DFQATT, SNEGSKA (reference sequence). In nucleotides, the CDR3 is TGCAGTGCTAGGTTTGGTCAGGGAGCTGGAAACACCATATATTTT. Translating gives CSARFGQGAGNTIYF.

There are many counts of this clonotype. The rearrangement links TRBV7-2 to TRBJ2-1, with 10 bases fitting TRBD2. J gave up 8 bases and V 1 base, and 11 bases lay outside the gene matches. Germline CDR1 reads SGHTA; CDR2 reads FQGNSA. CDR3 length: 17 residues. The CDR3 reads CASSLEASGSSGYEQFF. CDR3 DNA sequence: TGTGCCAGCAGCTTAGAGGCTAGCGGGAGCTCCGGCTATGAGCAGTTCTTC.

This sequence joins TRBV28 and TRBJ2-7; TRBD2 matches 7 bases. The CDR3 extends over 16 amino acids. V dropped 3 bases and J dropped 0; count of bases not matched to a gene: 8. CDR1 MDHEN and CDR2 SYDVKM come from the germline V gene. The CDR3 spells CASSFSSSGSSYEQYF. The CDR3 DNA reads TGTGCCAGCAGTTTCTCTTCTAGCGGTAGCTCCTACGAGCAGTACTTC. Full variable domain (rest looked up from reference TRBV28 and TRBJ2-7): DVKVTQSSRYLVKRTGEKVFLECVQDMDHENMFWYRQDPGLGLRLIYFSYDVKMKEKGDIPEGYSVSREKKERFSLILESASTNQTSMYLCASSFSSSGSSYEQYFGPGTRLTVT.

As regards this clonotype: Germline is not matched at one junction end, which may reflect a read error. The genes are TRBV5-1 and TRBJ1-1, with 8 bases fitting TRBD1. The V gene's germline CDR1 is SGHRS and CDR2 YFSETQ. CDR3 size: 15 residues. CDR3 bases: TGCGCCAGCAGCGGCAACAGGGGGATGAACTCTGAAGCTTTCTTT. It yields the protein CASSGNRGMNSEAFF.

The genes are TRBV5-4 and TRBJ1-4; D remains ambiguous. Trimming pared 4 bases from V and 2 bases from J, leaving 12 bases between. The CDR3 spans 15 residues. From germline, CDR1 is SGHNT and CDR2 YYREEE (reference sequence). This CDR3 reads CASSPSADTNEKLFF. The DNA for the CDR3 is TGTGCCAGCAGCCCCTCCGCGGACACTAATGAAAAACTGTTTTTT. The entire variable domain, with the rest obtained from reference TRBV5-4 and TRBJ1-4, is as follows: ETGVTQSPTHLIKTRGQQVTLRCSSQSGHNTVSWYQQALGQGPQFIFQYYREEENGRGNFPPRFSGLQFPNYSSELNVNALELDDSALYLCASSPSADTNEKLFFGSGTQLSVL.